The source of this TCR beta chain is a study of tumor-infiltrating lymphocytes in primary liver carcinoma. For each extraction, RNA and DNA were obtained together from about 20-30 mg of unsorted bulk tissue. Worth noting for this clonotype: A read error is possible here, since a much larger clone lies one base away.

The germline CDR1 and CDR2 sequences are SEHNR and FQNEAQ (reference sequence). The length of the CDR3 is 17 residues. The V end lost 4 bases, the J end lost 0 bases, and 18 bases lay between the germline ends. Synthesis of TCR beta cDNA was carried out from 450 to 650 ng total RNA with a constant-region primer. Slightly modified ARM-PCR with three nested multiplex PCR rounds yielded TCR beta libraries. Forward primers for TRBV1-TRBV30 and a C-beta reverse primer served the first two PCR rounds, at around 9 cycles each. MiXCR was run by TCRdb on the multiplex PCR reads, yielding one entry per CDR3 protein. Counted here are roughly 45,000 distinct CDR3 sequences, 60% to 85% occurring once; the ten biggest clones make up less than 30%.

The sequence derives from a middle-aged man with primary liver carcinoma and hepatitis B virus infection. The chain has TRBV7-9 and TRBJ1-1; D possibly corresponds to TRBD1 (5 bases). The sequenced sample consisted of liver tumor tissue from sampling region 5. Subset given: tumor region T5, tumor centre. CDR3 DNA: TGTGCCAGCAGCTGGGACGCTAGTTCTTCTCTGAACACTGAAGCTTTCTTT. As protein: CASSWDASSSLNTEAFF.